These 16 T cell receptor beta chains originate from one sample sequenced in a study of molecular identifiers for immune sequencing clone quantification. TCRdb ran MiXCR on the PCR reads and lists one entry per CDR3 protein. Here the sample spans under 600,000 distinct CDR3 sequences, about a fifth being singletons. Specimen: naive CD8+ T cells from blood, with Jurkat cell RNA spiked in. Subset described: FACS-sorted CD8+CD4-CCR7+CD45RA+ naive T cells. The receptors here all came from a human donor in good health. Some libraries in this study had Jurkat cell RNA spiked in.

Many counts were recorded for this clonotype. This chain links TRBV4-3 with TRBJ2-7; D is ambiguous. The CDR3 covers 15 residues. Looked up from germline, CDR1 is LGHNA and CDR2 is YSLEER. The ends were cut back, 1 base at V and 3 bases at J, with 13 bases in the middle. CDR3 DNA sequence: TGCGCCAGCAGCCAAGCCTTAGGCCCTCTCTACGAGCAGTACTTC. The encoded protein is CASSQALGPLYEQYF.

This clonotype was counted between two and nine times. CDR3 in amino acids: CATSGPSEPAGINEQFF. The DNA of the CDR3 is TGTGCCACCAGTGGTCCCAGTGAGCCAGCGGGGATCAATGAGCAGTTCTTC. The chain couples TRBV24-1 to TRBJ2-1; 7 nucleotides agree with TRBD2. V gave up 5 bases and J gave up 6 bases; unmatched junction bases: 15. Germline values: CDR1 KGHDR, CDR2 SFDVKD. The CDR3 has 17 amino acids.

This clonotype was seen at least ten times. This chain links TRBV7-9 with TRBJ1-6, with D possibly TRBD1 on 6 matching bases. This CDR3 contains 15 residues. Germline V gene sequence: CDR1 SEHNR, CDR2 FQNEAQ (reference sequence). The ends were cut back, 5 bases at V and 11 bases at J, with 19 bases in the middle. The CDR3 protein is CASSRRDTSATPLHF. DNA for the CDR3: TGTGCCAGCAGCCGCCGGGACACTTCGGCGACACCCCTCCACTTT. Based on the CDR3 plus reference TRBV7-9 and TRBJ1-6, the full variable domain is DTGVSQNPRHKITKRGQNVTFRCDPISEHNRLYWYRQTLGQGPEFLTYFQNEAQLEKSRLLSDRFSAERPKGSFSTLEIQRTEQGDSAMYLCASSRRDTSATPLHFGNGTRLTVT.

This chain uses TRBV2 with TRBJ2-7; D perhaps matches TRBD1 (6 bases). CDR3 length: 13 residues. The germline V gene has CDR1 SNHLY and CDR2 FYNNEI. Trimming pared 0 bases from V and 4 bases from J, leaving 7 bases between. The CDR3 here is CASSEAGQYEQYF. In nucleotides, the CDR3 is TGTGCCAGCAGTGAAGCGGGACAATACGAGCAGTACTTC.

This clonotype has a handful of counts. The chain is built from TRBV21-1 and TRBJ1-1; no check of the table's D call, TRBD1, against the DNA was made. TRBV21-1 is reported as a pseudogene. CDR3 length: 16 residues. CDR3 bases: TGTGCCAGCATCTCCCCTTCAGGAGCTATGAACACTGAAGCTTTCTTT. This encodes CASISPSGAMNTEAFF.

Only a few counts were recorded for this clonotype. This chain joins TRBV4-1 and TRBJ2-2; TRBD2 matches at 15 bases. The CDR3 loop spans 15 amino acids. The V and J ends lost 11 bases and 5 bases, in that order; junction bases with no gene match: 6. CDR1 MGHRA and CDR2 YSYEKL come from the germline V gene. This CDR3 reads CASGLAGGRTGELFF. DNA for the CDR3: TGCGCCTCGGGACTAGCGGGGGGTCGTACCGGGGAGCTGTTTTTT.

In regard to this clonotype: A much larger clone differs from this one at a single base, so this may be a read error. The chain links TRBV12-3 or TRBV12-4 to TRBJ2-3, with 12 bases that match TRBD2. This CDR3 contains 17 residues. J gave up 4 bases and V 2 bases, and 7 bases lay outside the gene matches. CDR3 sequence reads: CASSLRTSGVGADTQYF. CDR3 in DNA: TGTGCCAGCAGTTTACGGACTAGCGGGGTAGGGGCAGATACGCAGTATTTT.

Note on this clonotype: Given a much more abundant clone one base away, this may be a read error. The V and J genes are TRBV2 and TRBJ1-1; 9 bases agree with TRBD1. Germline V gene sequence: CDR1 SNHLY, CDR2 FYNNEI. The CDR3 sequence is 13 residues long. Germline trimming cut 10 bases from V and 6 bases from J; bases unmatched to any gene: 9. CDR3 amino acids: CANRGQGSPEAFF. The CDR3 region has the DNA TGTGCCAACAGGGGACAGGGCTCCCCTGAAGCTTTCTTT. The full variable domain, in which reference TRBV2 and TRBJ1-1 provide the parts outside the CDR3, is EPEVTQTPSHQVTQMGQEVILRCVPISNHLYFYWYRQILGQKVEFLVSFYNNEISEKSEIFDDQFSVERPDGSNFTLKIRSTKLEDSAMYFCANRGQGSPEAFFGQGTRLTVV.

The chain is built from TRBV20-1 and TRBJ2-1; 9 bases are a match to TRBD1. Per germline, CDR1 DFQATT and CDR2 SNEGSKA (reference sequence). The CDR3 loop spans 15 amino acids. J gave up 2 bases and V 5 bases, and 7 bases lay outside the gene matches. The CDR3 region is CSAGHRDRAYNEQFF. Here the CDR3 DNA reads TGCAGTGCTGGACACCGGGACAGGGCCTACAATGAGCAGTTCTTC.

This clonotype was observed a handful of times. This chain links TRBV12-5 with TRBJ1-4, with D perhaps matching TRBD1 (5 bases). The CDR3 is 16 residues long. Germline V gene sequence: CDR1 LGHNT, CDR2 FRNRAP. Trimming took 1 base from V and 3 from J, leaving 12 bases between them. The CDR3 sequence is CASGLAGEKSNEKLFF. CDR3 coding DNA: TGTGCTAGTGGTTTGGCGGGGGAAAAATCTAATGAAAAACTGTTTTTT.

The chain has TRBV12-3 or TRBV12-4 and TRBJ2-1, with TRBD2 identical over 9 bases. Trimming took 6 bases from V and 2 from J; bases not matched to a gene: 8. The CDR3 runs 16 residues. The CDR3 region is CASRAGGPSPYNEQFF. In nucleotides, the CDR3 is TGTGCCAGCAGGGCGGGAGGGCCGTCCCCCTACAATGAGCAGTTCTTC.

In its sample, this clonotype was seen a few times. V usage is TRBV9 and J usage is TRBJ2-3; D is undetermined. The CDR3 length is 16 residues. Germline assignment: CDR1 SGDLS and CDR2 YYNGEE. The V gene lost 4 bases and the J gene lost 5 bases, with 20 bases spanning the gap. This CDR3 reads CASSLPALTGEDTQYF. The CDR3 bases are TGTGCCAGCAGCCTCCCGGCATTGACTGGGGAAGATACGCAGTATTTT.

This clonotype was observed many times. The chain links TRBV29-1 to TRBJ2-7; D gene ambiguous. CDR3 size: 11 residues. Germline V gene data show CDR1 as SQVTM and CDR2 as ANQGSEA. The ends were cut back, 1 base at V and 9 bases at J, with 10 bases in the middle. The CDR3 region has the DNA TGCAGCGTTGAAGTCCACCGGGTGCAGTACTTC. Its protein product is CSVEVHRVQYF.

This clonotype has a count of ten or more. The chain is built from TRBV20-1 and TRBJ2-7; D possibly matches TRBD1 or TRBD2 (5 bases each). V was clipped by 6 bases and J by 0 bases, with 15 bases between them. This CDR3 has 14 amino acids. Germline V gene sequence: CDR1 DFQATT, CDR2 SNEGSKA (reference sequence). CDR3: CSAAFGGSSYEQYF. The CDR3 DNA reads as TGCAGTGCCGCCTTTGGGGGTAGCTCCTACGAGCAGTACTTC.

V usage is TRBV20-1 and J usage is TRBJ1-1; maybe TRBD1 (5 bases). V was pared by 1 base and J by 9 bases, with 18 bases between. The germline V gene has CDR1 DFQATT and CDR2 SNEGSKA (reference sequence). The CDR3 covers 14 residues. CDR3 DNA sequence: TGCAGTGCTAGAGGGCAGGGAATGGGGACTAAAGCTTTCTTT. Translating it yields CSARGQGMGTKAFF.

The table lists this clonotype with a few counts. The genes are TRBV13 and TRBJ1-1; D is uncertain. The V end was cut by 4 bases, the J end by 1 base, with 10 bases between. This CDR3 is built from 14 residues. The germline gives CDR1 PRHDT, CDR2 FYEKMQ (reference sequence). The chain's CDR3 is CASSSIDSNTEAFF. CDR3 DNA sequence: TGTGCCAGCAGCTCCATTGACTCGAACACTGAAGCTTTCTTT.